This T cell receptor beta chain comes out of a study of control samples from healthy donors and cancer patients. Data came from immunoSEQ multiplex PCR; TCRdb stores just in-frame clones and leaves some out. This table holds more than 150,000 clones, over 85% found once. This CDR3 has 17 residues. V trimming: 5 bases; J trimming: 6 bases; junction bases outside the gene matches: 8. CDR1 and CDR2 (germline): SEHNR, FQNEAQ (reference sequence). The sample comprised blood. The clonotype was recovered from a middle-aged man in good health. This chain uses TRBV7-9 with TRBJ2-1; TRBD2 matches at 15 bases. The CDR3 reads CASSTRTSGRGRNEQFF. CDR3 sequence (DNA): TGTGCCAGCAGCACCAGGACTAGCGGGAGGGGTCGCAATGAGCAGTTCTTC.